This is a list of T cell receptor beta chains from one sample in a study of cytotoxic CD8 clonotypes in ibrutinib-treated CLL. The table came from immunoSEQ multiplex PCR; TCRdb's copy has only in-frame clones and leaves some out. In the table there are about 49,000 clones, 60% to 80% of which are singletons. The sequencing here drew on PBMCs, taken after 12 months of ibrutinib treatment. Receptors were obtained from a human donor with chronic lymphocytic leukemia. Both conserved end residues are part of each CDR3. D genes are given only for firm matches. Only some rows state a clone size, as once, few, many or a class for expanded clones.

DNA: TGTGCCAGCACGACAGGGTGGGACAATGAGCAGTTCTTC
CDR3: CASTTGWDNEQFF
V: TRBV7-9
size: many
D: TRBD1
J: TRBJ2-1

DNA: TGCGCCAGCAGCCCTGAGGGACAGGGGATTAACACTGAAGCTTTCTTT
CDR3: CASSPEGQGINTEAFF
V: TRBV5-1
size: NA
D: TRBD1
J: TRBJ1-1

DNA: TGTGCCAGCAGCAAATTACCGGATTCCTACGAGCAGTACTTC
CDR3: CASSKLPDSYEQYF
V: TRBV7-9
size: NA
D: NA
J: TRBJ2-7

DNA: TGTGCCACGGACAGGGGGAAAGATCAGCCCCAGCATTTT
CDR3: CATDRGKDQPQHF
V: TRBV10-3
size: few
D: TRBD1
J: TRBJ1-5

DNA: TGTGCCAGCAGCTTAAGTGCGGCGACCGGGGAGCTGTTTTTT
CDR3: CASSLSAATGELFF
V: TRBV7-3
size: NA
D: NA
J: TRBJ2-2

DNA: TGTGCCAGCAGCTTACAGGGAGCCGGCTATGGCTACACCTTC
CDR3: CASSLQGAGYGYTF
V: TRBV11-2
size: once
D: NA
J: TRBJ1-2

DNA: TGTGCCAGCAGCTTAGATTTGAATGAGCAGTTCTTC
CDR3: CASSLDLNEQFF
V: TRBV7-2
size: NA
D: NA
J: TRBJ2-1

DNA: TGTGCCAGCAGTGAGAGCTATTACACCGGGGAGCTGTTTTTT
CDR3: CASSESYYTGELFF
V: TRBV6-4
size: few
D: NA
J: TRBJ2-2

DNA: TGCGCCAGCAGCCCCCGTACGATGGGGAATCACAATGAGCAGTTCTTC
CDR3: CASSPRTMGNHNEQFF
V: TRBV5-1
size: NA
D: NA
J: TRBJ2-1

DNA: TGTGCCAGCAGCTTAGAAATCGGGGGGCGAGGGTCACCCCTCCACTTT
CDR3: CASSLEIGGRGSPLHF
V: TRBV7-6
size: NA
D: NA
J: TRBJ1-6

DNA: TGTGCCAGTAGTATCTCAGCTTGGGTCTACAATGAGCAGTTCTTC
CDR3: CASSISAWVYNEQFF
V: TRBV19
size: NA
D: NA
J: TRBJ2-1

DNA: TGCGCCAGCAGCCAAGAGCCAGTGACTCGTGAGACCCAGTACTTC
CDR3: CASSQEPVTRETQYF
V: TRBV4-1
size: NA
D: NA
J: TRBJ2-5

DNA: TGCAGCGCTGCAGGGGGCAGTCAGGAGCCCCAGCATTTT
CDR3: CSAAGGSQEPQHF
V: TRBV29-1
size: NA
D: TRBD1
J: TRBJ1-5

DNA: TGTGCCAGCAGCTTGCTTGCGCAGGGTGGTATGAGTGGCTACACCTTC
CDR3: CASSLLAQGGMSGYTF
V: TRBV5-5
size: NA
D: NA
J: TRBJ1-2

DNA: TGTGCCAGCAGCCCGTGGACAGCGAACACCGGGGAGCTGTTTTTT
CDR3: CASSPWTANTGELFF
V: TRBV7-3
size: NA
D: NA
J: TRBJ2-2

DNA: TGTGCCAGCATCCCAGGGGGCTTATACACAGATACGCAGTATTTT
CDR3: CASIPGGLYTDTQYF
V: TRBV6-6
size: NA
D: TRBD1
J: TRBJ2-3

DNA: TGTGCCAGCAGCCCGGGTCCACACTACGAGCAGTACTTC
CDR3: CASSPGPHYEQYF
V: TRBV5-4
size: NA
D: NA
J: TRBJ2-7

DNA: TGTGCCAGCTCACTTGGACAGGGGACGGGAGATACGCAGTATTTT
CDR3: CASSLGQGTGDTQYF
V: TRBV18
size: NA
D: TRBD1
J: TRBJ2-3

DNA: TGTGCCAGCAGCGTAACAGGGATTGCTAACTATGGCTACACCTTC
CDR3: CASSVTGIANYGYTF
V: TRBV9
size: NA
D: NA
J: TRBJ1-2

DNA: TGTGCCAGCAGCAACTCCGGGACGCTTCAAGAGACCCAGTACTTC
CDR3: CASSNSGTLQETQYF
V: TRBV6-5
size: NA
D: NA
J: TRBJ2-5

DNA: TGTGCCAGCAGCTTAGGCGACAGGTCGTTTTGGGACGAGCAGTACTTC
CDR3: CASSLGDRSFWDEQYF
V: TRBV7-8
size: NA
D: NA
J: TRBJ2-7

DNA: TGTGCCAGCAGCTTAAGGCAGGGATCTCAGCCCCAGCATTTT
CDR3: CASSLRQGSQPQHF
V: TRBV7-2
size: NA
D: NA
J: TRBJ1-5

DNA: TGTGCCAGCAGCGCGACGAAAAGCCGGGACAGGGAAAACACTGAAGCTTTCTTT
CDR3: CASSATKSRDRENTEAFF
V: TRBV9
size: once
D: TRBD1
J: TRBJ1-1

DNA: TGTGCCAGCAGAAAAGAACCGGGGATTAACACTGAAGCTTTCTTT
CDR3: CASRKEPGINTEAFF
V: TRBV6-1
size: NA
D: NA
J: TRBJ1-1

DNA: TGTGCCAGTAGTAAACCGGGACAGGGGATTGAAAAACTGTTTTTT
CDR3: CASSKPGQGIEKLFF
V: TRBV19
size: once
D: TRBD1
J: TRBJ1-4

DNA: TGTGCCAGCAGGAGAACGGTAGCGGGGAATACGCAGTATTTT
CDR3: CASRRTVAGNTQYF
V: TRBV6-5
size: few
D: TRBD2
J: TRBJ2-3

DNA: TGTGCCTGGAGTGCGGCAAACTCTTTCCGGGACAGGGTTTTCTCACCCCTCCACTTT
CDR3: CAWSAANSFRDRVFSPLHF
V: TRBV30
size: NA
D: TRBD1
J: TRBJ1-6

DNA: TGCGCCAGCAGCCAAGAAGTAACAGGCGGCTACACCTTC
CDR3: CASSQEVTGGYTF
V: TRBV4-1
size: NA
D: NA
J: TRBJ1-2

DNA: TGTGCCAGCGGGGCAGGGACGGATACGCAGTATTTT
CDR3: CASGAGTDTQYF
V: TRBV27
size: NA
D: NA
J: TRBJ2-3

DNA: TGTGCCAGCAGACCCGGGTCAGCCTACGAGCAGTACTTC
CDR3: CASRPGSAYEQYF
V: TRBV6-5
size: once
D: NA
J: TRBJ2-7

DNA: TGTGCCAGCAGAATTGACAGGACCGACAATGAGCAGTTCTTC
CDR3: CASRIDRTDNEQFF
V: TRBV6-4
size: NA
D: NA
J: TRBJ2-1

DNA: TGCGCCAGCAGCTTGGTGGCGGGACTAGCGGGGGGCCAACAAGAGACCCAGTACTTC
CDR3: CASSLVAGLAGGQQETQYF
V: TRBV5-1
size: NA
D: TRBD2
J: TRBJ2-5